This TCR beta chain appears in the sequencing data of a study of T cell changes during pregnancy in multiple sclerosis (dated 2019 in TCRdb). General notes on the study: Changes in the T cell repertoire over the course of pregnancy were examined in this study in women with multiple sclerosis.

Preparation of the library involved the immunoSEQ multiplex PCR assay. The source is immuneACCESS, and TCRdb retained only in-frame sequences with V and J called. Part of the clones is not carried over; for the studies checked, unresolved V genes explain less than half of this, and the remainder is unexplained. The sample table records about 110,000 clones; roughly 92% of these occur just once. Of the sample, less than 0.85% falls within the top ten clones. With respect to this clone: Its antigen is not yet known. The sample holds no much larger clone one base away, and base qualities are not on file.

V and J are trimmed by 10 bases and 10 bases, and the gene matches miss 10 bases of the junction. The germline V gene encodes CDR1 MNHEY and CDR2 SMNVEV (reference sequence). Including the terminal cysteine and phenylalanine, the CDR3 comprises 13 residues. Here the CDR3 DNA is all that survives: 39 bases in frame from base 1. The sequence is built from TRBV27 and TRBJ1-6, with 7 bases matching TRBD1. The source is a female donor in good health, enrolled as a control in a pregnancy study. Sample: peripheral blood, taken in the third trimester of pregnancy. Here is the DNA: TGTGCCACCTCCCCAGGGGGTGTCTCACCCCTCCACTTT. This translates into CATSPGGVSPLHF.